This TCR beta chain is from a study of a mutant IDH1 vaccine in newly diagnosed glioma. Study details: Either 4-6 weeks after radiotherapy alone or alongside temozolomide, vaccination was begun. Study-wide results and limits: Among top peripheral T cell clonotypes, changes seemed unrelated to pseudoprogression.

This clone was found a few times. Its antigen is currently unknown. This CDR3 contains 14 residues. Germline CDR1 and CDR2: MNHEY and SVGAGI. Trimming left V 4 bases short and J 6 bases short, with 15 bases between. As to time point: week 11, during vaccination. Every vaccination contained 300 ug of the mutant IDH1 20-mer peptide and was paired with topical imiquimod. TCRdb's copy holds only in-frame clones and misses some; the assay was immunoSEQ multiplex PCR. The top ten clones hold almost 25% of a sample with around 31,000 clones, 78% of them seen once. V gene TRBV6-5 combines with J gene TRBJ1-1, with D hard to call. This TCR derives from a young man with glioma. The sample consisted of PBMCs, taken from a glioma patient whose treatment included an IDH1 peptide vaccine. The CDR3 sequence is CASSSNTRNAEAFF. CDR3 sequence (DNA): TGTGCCAGCAGTTCGAACACCAGAAACGCTGAAGCTTTCTTT.